This paragraph covers one T cell receptor (beta chain) sequence. These data originate in a study of cytomegalovirus exposure and HLA in healthy donors. The germline V gene has CDR1 LGHNT and CDR2 FRNRAP. CDR3 length: 14 amino acids. The ends were cut back, 6 bases at V and 1 base at J, with 7 bases in the middle. Primers for the PCR totalled 60 Vbeta and 13 Jbeta. Using immunoSEQ multiplex PCR, the repertoire was profiled, and TCRdb retains in-frame clones only, with some absent. Among under 200,000 clones listed, over 75% were seen once. The TCR sequence derives from a man in his sixties in good health and CMV-seronegative. Sample: PBMCs. The chain couples TRBV12-5 to TRBJ2-6, with D maybe TRBD1 (6 bases). In DNA, the CDR3 is TGTGCTAGTGGAGGGGGATCTGGGGCCAACGTCCTGACTTTC. Amino acids: CASGGGSGANVLTF.